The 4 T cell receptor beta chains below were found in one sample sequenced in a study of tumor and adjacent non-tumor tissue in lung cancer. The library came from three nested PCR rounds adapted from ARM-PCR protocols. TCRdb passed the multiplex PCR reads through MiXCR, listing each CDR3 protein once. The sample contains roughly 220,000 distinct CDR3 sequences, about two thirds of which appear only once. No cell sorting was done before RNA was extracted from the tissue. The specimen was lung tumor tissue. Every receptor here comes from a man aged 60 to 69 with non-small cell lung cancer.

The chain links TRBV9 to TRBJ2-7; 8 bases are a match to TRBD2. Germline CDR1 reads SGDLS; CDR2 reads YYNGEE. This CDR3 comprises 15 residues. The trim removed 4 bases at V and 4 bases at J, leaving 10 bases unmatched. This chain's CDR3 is CASSRGAGGVYEQYF. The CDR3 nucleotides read TGTGCCAGCAGCCGGGGGGCGGGGGGCGTGTACGAGCAGTACTTC. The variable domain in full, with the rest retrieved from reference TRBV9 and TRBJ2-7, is DSGVTQTPKHLITATGQRVTLRCSPRSGDLSVYWYQQSLDQGLQFLIQYYNGEERAKGNILERFSAQQFPDLHSELNLSSLELGDSALYFCASSRGAGGVYEQYFGPGTRLTVT.

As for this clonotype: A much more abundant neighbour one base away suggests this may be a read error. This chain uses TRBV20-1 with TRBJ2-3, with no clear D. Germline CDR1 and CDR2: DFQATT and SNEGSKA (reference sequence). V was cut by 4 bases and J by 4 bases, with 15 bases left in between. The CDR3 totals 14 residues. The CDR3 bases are TGCAGTGCTAAAGATCGCCCAGTCGCAGATACGCAGTATTTT. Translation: CSAKDRPVADTQYF.

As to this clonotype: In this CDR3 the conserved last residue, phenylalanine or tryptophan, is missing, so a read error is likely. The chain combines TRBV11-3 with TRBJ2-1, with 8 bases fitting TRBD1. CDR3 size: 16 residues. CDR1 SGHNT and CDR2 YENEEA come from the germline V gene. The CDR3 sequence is CASSRDRGSSYYEQFL. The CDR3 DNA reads TGTGCCAGCAGCCGAGACAGGGGTTCGAGCTACTATGAGCAGTTCCTC.

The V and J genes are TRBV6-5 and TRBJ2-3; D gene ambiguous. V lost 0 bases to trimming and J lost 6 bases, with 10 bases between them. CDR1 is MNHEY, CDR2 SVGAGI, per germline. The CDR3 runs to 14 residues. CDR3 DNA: TGTGCCAGCAGTTACTCGATCCACACGGATACGCAGTATTTT. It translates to CASSYSIHTDTQYF.